This T cell receptor beta chain was sequenced in a study of blood T cell repertoires in COVID-19. Looking at the study overall: PBMCs, B-cell-depleted T cells, or T cells were the source of the cDNA or gDNA that made up the material.

The CDR3 extends over 11 amino acids. V shed 6 bases and J shed 2 bases, with 4 bases lying between them. CDR1 MNHEY and CDR2 SVGAGI come from the germline V gene. TCRdb's copy holds only in-frame clones and misses some; the assay was immunoSEQ multiplex PCR. The table shows 100,000 or so clones, with around 76% occurring only once. The material sequenced was peripheral blood. This sequence originates from a woman in her 70s with acute or convalescent COVID-19. This sequence joins TRBV6-5 and TRBJ1-1; no clear D gene. The CDR3 nucleotides read TGTGCCAGCAGACAAAACACTGAAGCTTTCTTT. This sequence encodes CASRQNTEAFF.